A single sample is the source of the 16 T cell receptor beta chains below, sequenced in a study of blood T cell repertoires in COVID-19. The assay was immunoSEQ multiplex PCR, and TCRdb's table has in-frame clones only and misses some. The repertoire includes roughly 250,000 clones, about nine tenths of them detected once, and about an eighth sits in the top ten. Sequencing was performed on peripheral blood. The receptors derive from a woman in her thirties with COVID-19, enrolled during active disease.

This clone was picked up a small number of times. This rearrangement joins TRBV6-5 to TRBJ2-7; 7 bases fit TRBD1. The CDR3 totals 15 residues. V gave up 6 bases and J gave up 6 bases; unmatched junction bases: 14. In germline, CDR1 is MNHEY, CDR2 SVGAGI. CDR3 nucleotides: TGTGCCAGCAGGCGGGCCGACAGGGATACAGGCGAGCAGTACTTC. Protein: CASRRADRDTGEQYF.

J is TRBJ2-2 and V is TRBV7-8, with 11 bases that match TRBD2. The CDR3 loop spans 19 amino acids. The V gene end was trimmed by 4 bases and the J gene end by 4 bases; junction bases not matched to a gene: 14. The germline gives CDR1 SGHVS, CDR2 FQNEAQ. The CDR3 DNA is TGTGCCAGCAGCTCCGAAGTTCCGATAGCGGGGGGGCGCACCGGGGAGCTGTTTTTT. Protein: CASSSEVPIAGGRTGELFF.

The chain uses TRBV7-2 and TRBJ2-1; 9 nucleotides match TRBD1. This CDR3 contains 15 residues. V was pared by 4 bases and J by 2 bases, with 3 bases of the junction left unmatched. CDR1 SGHTA and CDR2 FQGNSA come from the germline V gene. The CDR3 spells CASSSGQGTYNEQFF. In DNA, the CDR3 is TGTGCCAGCAGCTCCGGACAGGGGACCTACAATGAGCAGTTCTTC.

The chain is built from TRBV19 and TRBJ2-3; 9 bases fit TRBD2. Germline V lookup: CDR1 LNHDA, CDR2 SQIVND (reference sequence). The CDR3 extends over 19 amino acids. V gave up 8 bases and J gave up 0 bases; unmatched junction bases: 18. The CDR3 nucleotides read TGTGCCAGTGGCCCCCTAGCGGGGAAAGAACCCTATAGCACAGATACGCAGTATTTT. Translated: CASGPLAGKEPYSTDTQYF.

The genes are TRBV6-5 and TRBJ2-7, with 11 bases matching TRBD2. V trimming: 6 bases; J trimming: 0 bases; junction bases outside the gene matches: 4. Germline CDR1 MNHEY, CDR2 SVGAGI. This CDR3 spans 15 amino acids. The DNA for the CDR3 is TGTGCCAGCAGAGGGGGACTAGCGGACTCCTACGAGCAGTACTTC. It translates to CASRGGLADSYEQYF.

The chain has TRBV7-9 and TRBJ1-3; tentatively, D is TRBD1 (6 bases). V lost 6 bases and J lost 0, with 9 bases in between. The V gene's germline CDR1 is SEHNR and CDR2 FQNEAQ (reference sequence). The CDR3 runs 14 residues. CDR3 protein: CASREDSSGNTIYF. The CDR3 bases are TGTGCCAGCAGAGAGGACAGCTCTGGAAACACCATATATTTT.

This chain connects TRBV19 to TRBJ1-3, with D maybe TRBD1 (5 bases). With 5 bases removed from V and 0 bases from J, the gap between germline ends came to 14 bases. The CDR3 runs 16 residues. Germline values: CDR1 LNHDA, CDR2 SQIVND (reference sequence). The chain's CDR3 is CASSPRGTRSGNTIYF. In nucleotides, the CDR3 is TGTGCCAGTAGTCCCCGGGGGACGCGCTCTGGAAACACCATATATTTT.

The chain is built from TRBV6-1 and TRBJ1-2; D uncertain. CDR1 is MNHNS, CDR2 SASEGT, per germline. V lost 0 bases and J lost 6, with 8 bases in between. The CDR3 runs 13 residues. CDR3 amino acids: CASSEAGRDGYTF. CDR3 sequence (DNA): TGTGCCAGCAGTGAAGCAGGCCGGGATGGCTACACCTTC.

The chain has TRBV9 and TRBJ2-1; maybe TRBD2 (6 bases). Germline V lookup: CDR1 SGDLS, CDR2 YYNGEE. Trimming shortened V by 0 bases and J by 2 bases, and 6 bases separated the two germline ends. The CDR3 extends over 14 amino acids. DNA of the CDR3: TGTGCCAGCAGCGTAGGGGGGGCCTACAATGAGCAGTTCTTC. Translation gives CASSVGGAYNEQFF.

The J gene is TRBJ1-1, the V gene TRBV28; 7 positions agree with TRBD1. Trimming cost V 5 bases and J 4 bases; bases outside gene matches: 7. Per the germline V gene, CDR1 is MDHEN and CDR2 is SYDVKM. CDR3 size: 14 residues. The chain's CDR3 is CASSRAGGRTEAFF. CDR3 nucleotide sequence: TGTGCCAGCAGTCGGGCAGGGGGGCGCACTGAAGCTTTCTTT.

The V gene is TRBV12-3 or TRBV12-4, the J gene TRBJ2-7; tentatively, D is TRBD1 (5 bases). This CDR3 has 13 residues. V lost 6 bases, J lost 3 bases, and 12 bases lay in between. The CDR3 DNA reads TGTGCCAGCAGGGGCACAGGTCGCTACGAGCAGTACTTC. Translation gives CASRGTGRYEQYF.

CDR3 in DNA: TGTGCCAGCGGCCGGGACAGGCCGGAAAAACTGTTTTTT. This translates into CASGRDRPEKLFF. The gene calls are TRBV27 and TRBJ1-4; 8 bases are a match to TRBD1. CDR3 size: 13 residues. The J segment lost 8 bases and the V segment lost 8 bases, leaving 7 bases of the junction unmatched. Germline V gives CDR1 MNHEY, CDR2 SMNVEV (reference sequence). Combining the CDR3 with reference TRBV27 and TRBJ1-4 gives the whole variable domain EAQVTQNPRYLITVTGKKLTVTCSQNMNHEYMSWYRQDPGLGLRQIYYSMNVEVTDKGDVPEGYKVSRKEKRNFPLILESPSPNQTSLYFCASGRDRPEKLFFGSGTQLSVL.

In this sample, this clone turned up once. The rearrangement joins TRBV3-1 (or the pseudogene TRBV3-2) to TRBJ2-4, with a tentative D call TRBD2 (6 bases). V lost 8 bases and J lost 2, with 13 bases in between. The germline V gene has CDR1 LGHDT and CDR2 YNNKEL (reference sequence). CDR3 length equals 14 residues. The CDR3 is CASGPGVTKNIQYF. CDR3 DNA sequence: TGTGCCAGCGGCCCGGGGGTAACCAAAAACATTCAGTACTTC.

This sequence joins TRBV6-6 and TRBJ1-3; TRBD1 might be the D (6 bases). The V end lost 7 bases, the J end lost 0 bases, and 13 bases lay between the germline ends. The CDR3 is 15 amino acids. Looked up from germline, CDR1 is MNHNY and CDR2 is SVGAGI (reference sequence). This CDR3 is CASKTRGGSGNTIYF. As DNA, the CDR3 is TGTGCCAGCAAAACGAGGGGGGGCTCTGGAAACACCATATATTTT.

The chain employs TRBV5-1 and TRBJ2-1; D possibly corresponds to TRBD1 (6 bases). The CDR3 totals 16 residues. V gave up 4 bases and J gave up 2 bases, with 16 bases separating them. Germline assignment: CDR1 SGHRS and CDR2 YFSETQ. This CDR3 reads CASSLPRQATYNEQFF. The CDR3 region has the DNA TGCGCCAGCAGCCTCCCCCGACAGGCAACCTACAATGAGCAGTTCTTC. Based on the CDR3 plus reference TRBV5-1 and TRBJ2-1, the full variable domain is KAGVTQTPRYLIKTRGQQVTLSCSPISGHRSVSWYQQTPGQGLQFLFEYFSETQRNKGNFPGRFSGRQFSNSRSEMNVSTLELGDSALYLCASSLPRQATYNEQFFGPGTRLTVL.

This clone was observed a single time. The sample contains more than one DNA sequence encoding this CDR3. The rearrangement joins TRBV27 to TRBJ1-1; weak D call: TRBD1 (5 bases). CDR1 is MNHEY, CDR2 SMNVEV, per germline (reference sequence). The CDR3 runs 14 residues. V gave up 2 bases and J gave up 0 bases, with 7 bases separating them. CDR3 loop: CASSLNRLNTEAFF. CDR3 DNA: TGTGCCAGCAGTTTAAACAGGCTGAACACTGAAGCTTTCTTT.